There are a few counts of the clone carrying this T cell receptor beta chain. The antigen remains undetermined. PBMCs yielded sorted CD4+ and CD8+ T cells. As the sequencing template, cDNA was produced by extracting RNA and reverse transcribing it. Clones were sequenced by immunoSEQ multiplex PCR, and TCRdb holds only the in-frame ones, with some missing. The data hold about 110,000 clones, with about 50% observed a single time. This sample was included in a study of CD8+ T cells in alopecia areata. Study conclusions and caveats: The study found higher clonality in lesional than normal scalp, especially in alopecia totalis/universalis.

The clonotype was recovered from a human donor with alopecia areata. The sample was NKG2D-low CD8+ T cells sorted from blood.

CDR3 in DNA: TGTGCCAGCAGTTTATCGAGGGTCGGCGAGCAGTACTTC. Its translation: CASSLSRVGEQYF. The chain links TRBV27 to TRBJ2-7; maybe TRBD2 (5 bases). The V and J ends lost 0 bases and 6 bases respectively, with 9 bases between them. Germline CDR1 MNHEY, CDR2 SMNVEV (reference sequence). CDR3 size: 13 residues.